The 26 T cell receptor beta chains given below trace back to one sample, sequenced in a study of blood T cells in healthy people across ages. Primed by a sample-barcoded 5' primer and a J-beta primer mix, a second PCR proceeded for roughly 7 to 12 cycles. Via MiXCR, TCRdb re-called the 5' RACE reads, giving one row per CDR3 protein. The data show around 2 million distinct CDR3 sequences, 30% to 40% seen once. The sample consisted of blood. These receptor sequences come from a human donor in good health.

The sample holds a few counts of this clonotype. This sequence joins TRBV2 and TRBJ2-7, with 7 bases that match TRBD1. From germline, CDR1 is SNHLY and CDR2 FYNNEI. The CDR3 has 13 amino acids. V was clipped by 7 bases and J by 3 bases; unmatched bases: 6. The CDR3 DNA reads TGTGCCAGCACCGAGGGGGCGTTCTACGAGCAGTACTTC. Its protein is CASTEGAFYEQYF.

This rearrangement joins TRBV12-3 or TRBV12-4 to TRBJ2-7, with 11 bases identical to TRBD2. CDR3 size: 16 residues. J was trimmed by 2 bases and V by 7 bases; bases with no gene match: 10. CDR3 DNA sequence: TGTGCCAGCACCTTGGGACTAGCGGCAACCCCCTACGAGCAGTACTTC. Encoded protein: CASTLGLAATPYEQYF.

There are many counts of this clonotype. The rearrangement links TRBV7-9 to TRBJ2-5; 7 nucleotides agree with TRBD2. The CDR3 extends over 14 amino acids. CDR1 SEHNR and CDR2 FQNEAQ come from the germline V gene (reference sequence). After removal of 3 bases from V and 0 bases from J, the junction contained 1 base not matched to a gene. This CDR3 is CASSLGGDQETQYF. In nucleotides, the CDR3 is TGTGCCAGCAGCTTGGGGGGGGACCAAGAGACCCAGTACTTC.

This chain uses TRBV5-1 with TRBJ1-1; D may be TRBD1 (5 bases). Germline V gene data show CDR1 as SGHRS and CDR2 as YFSETQ. This CDR3 is built from 16 residues. Trimming took 3 bases from V and 5 from J, leaving 20 bases between them. The CDR3 bases are TGCGCCAGCAGCTCGGACGGGAAGCCGGGACGGACTGAAGCTTTCTTT. It encodes CASSSDGKPGRTEAFF.

The chain couples TRBV10-3 to TRBJ2-5; D may be TRBD2 (6 bases). Germline assignment: CDR1 ENHRY and CDR2 SYGVKD. The V gene lost 0 bases and the J gene lost 2 bases, with 13 bases spanning the gap. CDR3 length: 16 amino acids. CDR3 bases: TGTGCCATCAGTGAGTCTCGGATTAGCGGACAAGAGACCCAGTACTTC. Translated: CAISESRISGQETQYF.

The genes are TRBV7-8 and TRBJ1-2, with 9 bases matching TRBD1. V was pared by 5 bases and J by 5 bases, with 6 bases of the junction left unmatched. This CDR3 is 14 amino acids long. CDR1 and CDR2 from the germline V gene are SGHVS and FQNEAQ. CDR3 loop: CASSARDRVYGYTF. The CDR3 bases are TGTGCCAGCAGCGCCCGGGACAGGGTATATGGCTACACCTTC.

This clonotype was observed a handful of times. The chain uses TRBV12-3 or TRBV12-4 and TRBJ1-2; D is unresolved. The CDR3 spans 15 residues. Between the trimmed V and J ends, which lost 4 bases and 8 bases, there was a span of 20 bases. Written as DNA, the CDR3 is TGTGCCAGCAGTTCCACGGTAGGGTTTGTTGGAGGCTACACCTTC. Translated: CASSSTVGFVGGYTF.

V gene TRBV2 combines with J gene TRBJ2-5; 10 positions match TRBD2. Germline CDR1 and CDR2: SNHLY and FYNNEI. The CDR3 has 16 amino acids. Trimming took 10 bases from V and 2 from J; bases not matched to a gene: 13. The DNA of the CDR3 is TGTGCCACCATCAATTCCCGAGCGGGGGGGCAAGAGACCCAGTACTTC. Residues: CATINSRAGGQETQYF. Together with reference TRBV2 and TRBJ2-5, the CDR3 gives the full variable domain: EPEVTQTPSHQVTQMGQEVILRCVPISNHLYFYWYRQILGQKVEFLVSFYNNEISEKSEIFDDQFSVERPDGSNFTLKIRSTKLEDSAMYFCATINSRAGGQETQYFGPGTRLLVL.

This clonotype came up many times. Just one base apart from a much larger clone, this may be a read error. This rearrangement joins TRBV20-1 to TRBJ2-1; 7 bases are a match to TRBD2. The closer fit of TRBJ2-7 to the DNA end suggests the J call may be wrong. The CDR3 contains 16 residues. Germline V gene lookup returns CDR1 DFQATT and CDR2 SNEGSKA (reference sequence). The chain's CDR3 is CSARDPRRGDYNEQYF. For the CDR3, the DNA is TGCAGTGCTAGAGATCCTCGCCGAGGGGACTACAATGAGCAGTACTTC.

The chain has TRBV7-2 and TRBJ2-1; 7 positions match TRBD2. Germline V lookup: CDR1 SGHTA, CDR2 FQGNSA. There are 16 residues in the CDR3. V shed 5 bases, J shed 5 bases, and the junction held 12 bases outside the gene matches. The CDR3 sequence is CASSPRRGSVHNEQFF. The CDR3 DNA follows: TGTGCCAGCAGCCCCCGGCGGGGGTCCGTCCACAATGAGCAGTTCTTC.

This clonotype was detected only a few times. V and J are TRBV7-2 and TRBJ2-5; possible D gene TRBD2, 6 bases. The V gene's germline CDR1 is SGHTA and CDR2 FQGNSA. V was pared by 1 base and J by 11 bases, with 14 bases between. CDR3 length: 13 amino acids. The CDR3 bases are TGTGCCAGCAGCTTAGTGGAGGGGTGGGAGCAGTACTTC. It specifies CASSLVEGWEQYF.

The chain couples TRBV4-2 to TRBJ2-1, with 8 bases aligning to TRBD2. The V gene end was trimmed by 4 bases and the J gene end by 10 bases; junction bases not matched to a gene: 12. The CDR3 runs 15 residues. Per germline, CDR1 LGHNA and CDR2 YNFKEQ. The CDR3 region is CASSLDLNGGEEQFF. CDR3 nucleotide sequence: TGTGCCAGCAGCCTAGATCTTAACGGGGGGGAAGAGCAGTTCTTC.

The chain couples TRBV15 to TRBJ2-7, with D hard to call. Germline loops: CDR1 LNHNV, CDR2 YYDKDF (reference sequence). V was trimmed by 0 bases and J by 0 bases, leaving 9 bases between them. CDR3 length equals 15 residues. As DNA, the CDR3 is TGTGCCACCAGCAGAGAAGTTGATCTCTCCTACGAGCAGTACTTC. Amino acids: CATSREVDLSYEQYF.

The table lists this clonotype with a few counts. This rearrangement joins TRBV7-2 to TRBJ1-2; D is unresolved. V lost 7 bases and J 2 bases, leaving 8 bases between the germline ends. The CDR3 has 12 amino acids. Per the germline V gene, CDR1 is SGHTA and CDR2 is FQGNSA. CDR3 amino acids: CASTATNYGYTF. The CDR3, as DNA: TGTGCCAGCACCGCAACGAACTATGGCTACACCTTC.

The chain recombines TRBV7-8 with TRBJ2-5; 12 bases are a match to TRBD2. The junction had 12 bases not matched to a gene; V was cut back by 6 bases and J by 1 base. Germline V gene data show CDR1 as SGHVS and CDR2 as FQNEAQ. This CDR3 contains 18 residues. The CDR3 region has the DNA TGTGCCAGCAGTCAGCGACTAGCGGGGGACCAGTTCCAAGAGACCCAGTACTTC. Protein: CASSQRLAGDQFQETQYF.

J is TRBJ1-5 and V is TRBV28; D is unclear. The V end was cut by 6 bases, the J end by 14 bases, with 14 bases between. The CDR3 consists of 11 residues. The germline gives CDR1 MDHEN, CDR2 SYDVKM. The CDR3 bases are TGTGCCAGCAGCCCCCCCCCCGGCAAGCATTTT. Translated: CASSPPPGKHF.

The chain carries TRBV30 and TRBJ2-3; D gene uncertain. CDR1 is GTSNPN, CDR2 SVGIG, per germline (reference sequence). Trimming removed 0 bases from V and 1 base from J, with 5 bases in between. This CDR3 contains 13 residues. This chain's CDR3 is CAWSVQRTDTQYF. The CDR3 region has the DNA TGTGCCTGGAGTGTACAGCGCACAGATACGCAGTATTTT.

In its sample, this clonotype was seen a few times. V usage is TRBV9 and J usage is TRBJ2-2, with 10 bases matching TRBD1. The junction had 4 bases not matched to a gene; V was cut back by 7 bases and J by 4 bases. Per germline, CDR1 SGDLS and CDR2 YYNGEE. This CDR3 has 14 residues. CDR3 DNA sequence: TGTGCCAGCTCCGGGACAGGGGTCACCGGGGAGCTGTTTTTT. Translated, it gives CASSGTGVTGELFF.

This clonotype was detected a few times. The genes are TRBV4-2 and TRBJ2-1, with 9 bases identical to TRBD1. V was clipped by 0 bases and J by 9 bases; unmatched bases: 6. The germline gives CDR1 LGHNA, CDR2 YNFKEQ. CDR3 length: 15 amino acids. The CDR3 reads CASSQEGTGLGEQFF. Here the CDR3 DNA reads TGTGCCAGCAGCCAAGAAGGGACAGGGTTGGGTGAGCAGTTCTTC.

The chain combines TRBV7-2 with TRBJ2-3; tentative D call: TRBD2 (7 bases). The germline V gene encodes CDR1 SGHTA and CDR2 FQGNSA. The V end lost 4 bases, the J end lost 3 bases, and 17 bases lay between the germline ends. There are 16 residues in the CDR3. In DNA, the CDR3 is TGTGCCAGCAGCTCCCAGACGGGGGGCGCGACAGATACGCAGTATTTT. Translated: CASSSQTGGATDTQYF.

This rearrangement joins TRBV29-1 to TRBJ2-3; D gene uncertain. V lost 6 bases and J 5 bases, leaving 6 bases between the germline ends. The length of the CDR3 is 10 residues. Per germline, CDR1 SQVTM and CDR2 ANQGSEA. CDR3 in amino acids: CSVLGDTQYF. In DNA, the CDR3 is TGCAGCGTCCTAGGAGATACGCAGTATTTT.

To note about this clonotype: Compared with germline, one end of the junction differs, possibly owing to a read error. The genes are TRBV15 and TRBJ1-2, with a weak D call TRBD1 (5 bases). This CDR3 is 15 amino acids long. The germline gives CDR1 LNHNV, CDR2 YYDKDF (reference sequence). In DNA, the CDR3 is TGTGCCGCCAGCAGAGATCGTCTCAGGGTAAAGAGCTACACCTTC. Residues: CAASRDRLRVKSYTF.

As concerns this clonotype: The CDR3 end shows no conserved phenylalanine or tryptophan, and so a read error is likely. This chain's CDR3 is CASSLVGGTRETQYV. The CDR3 DNA sequence: TGTGCCAGCAGTTTGGTCGGGGGAACGAGAGAGACCCAGTACGTC. This rearrangement joins TRBV12-3 or TRBV12-4 to TRBJ2-5; maybe TRBD2 (6 bases). The CDR3 has 15 residues. With 3 bases removed from V and 4 bases from J, the gap between germline ends came to 15 bases.

In regard to this clonotype: Germline and junction disagree at one end, which may indicate a read error. The chain employs TRBV6-2 or TRBV6-3 and TRBJ2-4, with D perhaps given as TRBD1 or TRBD2 (5 bases each). Near its end, the DNA agrees better with TRBJ2-7, so the J call may be wrong. Germline lookup yields CDR1 MNHEY and CDR2 SVGEGT. This CDR3 has 12 residues. CDR3 in amino acids: CTSSFWGHEQYF. CDR3 sequence (DNA): TGTACCAGCAGTTTTTGGGGACACGAGCAGTACTTC.

Many counts were recorded for this clonotype. The chain joins TRBV12-3 or TRBV12-4 to TRBJ1-2, with a weak D call TRBD1 (5 bases). The V end was cut by 2 bases, the J end by 3 bases, with 7 bases between. CDR3 length equals 13 residues. CDR3 sequence (DNA): TGTGCCAGCAGTTTACGGGACCACTATGGCTACACCTTC. Its translation is CASSLRDHYGYTF.

V gene TRBV5-1 combines with J gene TRBJ1-2; the D is unclear. The CDR3 spans 19 residues. Trimming removed 0 bases at V and 6 bases at J, with 27 bases between. Germline lookup yields CDR1 SGHRS and CDR2 YFSETQ. The CDR3 bases are TGCGCCAGCAGCTTGGTCTCTGTGGGGATCCCGCAGGAGTTGAATGGCTACACCTTC. Its protein product is CASSLVSVGIPQELNGYTF.